A single sample gave rise to the 21 T cell receptor beta chains below, sequenced in a study of T-cell memory formation after mild COVID-19. TCRdb passed the 5' RACE reads through MiXCR, listing each CDR3 protein once. The table lists about 350,000 distinct CDR3 sequences, approximately 14% of them singletons. The sequenced sample consisted of PBMCs or a T cell subset sorted from them (not recorded which). These receptors were taken from a man in his late teens or twenties who had mild COVID-19 (a few samples of this study predate the infection). Cell type and time point are not known.

This clonotype was seen only a few times. This sequence joins TRBV3-1 and TRBJ1-5, with D unclear. The CDR3 totals 12 residues. Trimming removed 3 bases from V and 5 bases from J, with 5 bases in between. The germline gives CDR1 LGHDT, CDR2 YNNKEL (reference sequence). In DNA form, the CDR3 reads TGTGCCAGCAGCCACGAGGATCAGCCCCAGCATTTT. This translates into CASSHEDQPQHF.

V and J are TRBV5-1 and TRBJ2-5, with 11 bases aligning to TRBD1. The germline V gene encodes CDR1 SGHRS and CDR2 YFSETQ. The ends lost 5 bases at V and 1 base at J; junction bases unmatched: 4. The CDR3 is made up of 15 amino acids. The CDR3 loop is CASRPGTGGQETQYF. For the CDR3, the DNA is TGCGCCAGCAGGCCCGGGACAGGGGGCCAAGAGACCCAGTACTTC.

This chain connects TRBV2 to TRBJ2-2; D uncertain. Trimming left V 9 bases short and J 2 bases short, with 13 bases between. The germline V gene has CDR1 SNHLY and CDR2 FYNNEI. This CDR3 spans 14 amino acids. The CDR3 sequence: CARGSLGNTGELFF. As DNA, the CDR3 is TGTGCCAGAGGGTCCCTGGGAAACACCGGGGAGCTGTTTTTT.

This clonotype was detected a few times. The rearrangement uses TRBV20-1 and TRBJ2-7; no reliable D call. The V end lost 5 bases, the J end lost 3 bases, and 11 bases lay between the germline ends. Germline CDR1 and CDR2: DFQATT and SNEGSKA (reference sequence). The CDR3 totals 12 residues. The CDR3 protein is CSAQGLGYEQYF. CDR3 nucleotides: TGCAGTGCTCAAGGATTGGGCTACGAGCAGTACTTC.

The rearrangement links TRBV4-1 to TRBJ2-7, with 11 bases fitting TRBD2. With V trimmed by 4 bases and J by 4 bases, 6 bases remained unmatched. The CDR3 has 15 amino acids. The germline CDR1 and CDR2 sequences are MGHRA and YSYEKL. In nucleotides, the CDR3 is TGCGCCAGCAGCCTAACCTCTAGCGGGGGGTACGAGCAGTACTTC. Amino acid sequence: CASSLTSSGGYEQYF.

This clonotype appeared a few times. J is TRBJ1-6 and V is TRBV7-3; 8 nucleotides agree with TRBD1. V gave up 4 bases and J gave up 8 bases; unmatched junction bases: 7. Germline CDR1 SGHTA, CDR2 FQGTGA. The CDR3 is made up of 15 amino acids. This CDR3 is CASSSGQGKHSPLHF. For the CDR3, the DNA is TGTGCCAGCAGCTCCGGACAGGGAAAGCATTCACCCCTCCACTTT.

This clonotype was seen only once. The chain recombines TRBV19 with TRBJ2-5, with TRBD1 matching 11 bases. This CDR3 comprises 18 residues. CDR1 is LNHDA, CDR2 SQIVND, per germline (reference sequence). The ends lost 5 bases at V and 5 bases at J; junction bases unmatched: 16. The CDR3 spells CASSSGTGGYIAGETQYF. The CDR3 DNA is TGTGCCAGTAGTTCCGGGACAGGGGGTTACATCGCGGGGGAGACCCAGTACTTC.

This clonotype showed up just a few times. The DNA of the CDR3 is TGTGCCAGCAGTCCTCAAGGCTGGAGCTCTGGAAACACCATATATTTT. Translating it yields CASSPQGWSSGNTIYF. The chain is built from TRBV12-3 or TRBV12-4 and TRBJ1-3; D gene unclear. The V end lost 5 bases, the J end lost 0 bases, and 14 bases lay between the germline ends. The CDR3 consists of 16 residues.

This clonotype turned up a few times. The V gene is TRBV7-2, the J gene TRBJ1-6; tentatively, D is TRBD1 (6 bases). This CDR3 comprises 14 residues. CDR1 and CDR2 (germline): SGHTA, FQGNSA. Trimming cost V 3 bases and J 13 bases, with 16 bases left between them. The CDR3 DNA reads as TGTGCCAGCAGCTTTAGGGGGGTGGAATCGCCCCTCCACTTT. Its protein is CASSFRGVESPLHF. Filled out from reference TRBV7-2 and TRBJ1-6, the complete variable domain reads GAGVSQSPSNKVTEKGKDVELRCDPISGHTALYWYRQSLGQGLEFLIYFQGNSAPDKSGLPSDRFSAERTGGSVSTLTIQRTQQEDSAVYLCASSFRGVESPLHFGNGTRLTVT.

This chain connects TRBV30 to TRBJ1-5, with unresolved D. Per the germline V gene, CDR1 is GTSNPN and CDR2 is SVGIG (reference sequence). Trimming removed 3 bases at V and 4 bases at J, with 10 bases between. This CDR3 is built from 13 residues. CDR3 residues: CAWSIESNQPQHF. The CDR3 DNA reads TGTGCCTGGAGCATTGAATCGAATCAGCCCCAGCATTTT.

For this clonotype: The junction does not match germline at one end; this may be a read error. The chain couples TRBV6-5 to TRBJ1-1; the D gene is possibly TRBD1 (5 bases). Germline V gene data show CDR1 as MNHEY and CDR2 as SVGAGI. The CDR3 has 13 amino acids. The CDR3 DNA follows: TGTGACAGCAGTTACAGGAGTGGCACTGAAGCTTTCTTT. Its protein is CDSSYRSGTEAFF.

For the CDR3, the DNA is TGTGCCAGCAGTTTAGGGACAGTGGGCGAGCAGTACTTC. This gives the protein CASSLGTVGEQYF. This rearrangement joins TRBV12-3 or TRBV12-4 to TRBJ2-7, with a weak D call TRBD1 (6 bases). The V end was cut by 1 base, the J end by 6 bases, with 10 bases between. This CDR3 is 13 amino acids long.

At least ten counts were recorded for this clonotype. This chain uses TRBV4-2 with TRBJ1-3; D possibly corresponds to TRBD1 (5 bases). The CDR3 covers 17 residues. CDR1 is LGHNA, CDR2 YNFKEQ, per germline. V was pared by 4 bases and J by 0 bases, with 16 bases between. DNA of the CDR3: TGTGCCAGCAGCCCGGGACCTTCTACGTTCTCTGGAAACACCATATATTTT. Protein: CASSPGPSTFSGNTIYF.

This clonotype was recorded many times. The chain uses TRBV5-1 and TRBJ2-7; 7 bases align to TRBD1. Germline V CDR1 and CDR2: SGHRS, YFSETQ. CDR3 length: 15 amino acids. J gave up 2 bases and V 0 bases, and 5 bases lay outside the gene matches. The CDR3 reads CASSLAGGVPYEQYV. CDR3 bases: TGCGCCAGCAGCTTGGCAGGGGGTGTCCCCTACGAGCAGTACGTC.

The rearrangement uses TRBV19 and TRBJ1-2, with unresolved D. V dropped 7 bases and J dropped 0 bases, with 12 bases sitting between them. Germline loops: CDR1 LNHDA, CDR2 SQIVND (reference sequence). The CDR3 sequence is 14 residues long. CDR3 nucleotide sequence: TGTGCCAGTACTAACTCAATAGCTAACTATGGCTACACCTTC. Protein sequence: CASTNSIANYGYTF.

This clonotype has ten or more counts. The genes are TRBV6-6 and TRBJ1-5; 9 bases line up with TRBD1. Per germline, CDR1 MNHNY and CDR2 SVGAGI (reference sequence). V lost 5 bases, J lost 7 bases, and 6 bases stayed unmatched. The CDR3 is 14 residues long. The CDR3 spells CASSQTGGRQPQHF. The CDR3 region has the DNA TGTGCCAGCAGTCAGACAGGGGGAAGGCAGCCCCAGCATTTT.

This clonotype was detected ten times or more. V usage is TRBV4-3 and J usage is TRBJ1-1; 10 nucleotides line up with TRBD1. Germline CDR1 is LGHNA and CDR2 is YSLEER. Germline trimming cut 4 bases from V and 9 bases from J; bases unmatched to any gene: 8. The CDR3 consists of 14 residues. CDR3 protein: CASSRKGQGVKAFF. Here the CDR3 DNA reads TGCGCCAGCAGCCGGAAAGGACAGGGGGTGAAAGCTTTCTTT.

This clonotype showed up just a few times. This rearrangement joins TRBV6-1 to TRBJ1-5; D perhaps matches TRBD1 (6 bases). The CDR3 is made up of 15 amino acids. Trimming cost V 7 bases and J 0 bases, with 13 bases left between them. Germline values: CDR1 MNHNS, CDR2 SASEGT. DNA of the CDR3: TGTGCCAGCAAAACAGGGCCCTATAGCAATCAGCCCCAGCATTTT. It is translated as CASKTGPYSNQPQHF.

This clonotype was detected a few times. The CDR3 nucleotides are TGTGCCAGTACCCCCGGTTGGACAGACTATGGCTACACCTTC. Translating gives CASTPGWTDYGYTF. The chain uses TRBV19 and TRBJ1-2, with D perhaps matching TRBD1 (6 bases). The CDR3 is made up of 14 amino acids. V lost 7 bases and J lost 3, with 15 bases in between. The germline gives CDR1 LNHDA, CDR2 SQIVND (reference sequence).

The chain uses TRBV7-2 and TRBJ1-6, with 11 bases fitting TRBD1. This CDR3 has 13 amino acids. V was pared by 5 bases and J by 13 bases, with 4 bases of the junction left unmatched. The germline V gene encodes CDR1 SGHTA and CDR2 FQGNSA. This chain's CDR3 is CASSTRDRGPLHF. CDR3 nucleotide sequence: TGTGCCAGCAGCACAAGGGACAGGGGGCCCCTCCACTTT.

This clonotype showed up many times. The chain uses TRBV20-1 and TRBJ1-4; D is uncertain. CDR3 length equals 15 residues. V lost 2 bases to trimming and J lost 7 bases, with 17 bases between them. The germline CDR1 and CDR2 sequences are DFQATT and SNEGSKA (reference sequence). CDR3 coding DNA: TGCAGTGCTAGACCGGCGCGCACGTCCGGTGAAAAACTGTTTTTT. It is translated as CSARPARTSGEKLFF.